This T cell receptor (beta chain) emerged from a study of blood T cell repertoires in COVID-19. In the study overall: The analysed material was cDNA or gDNA that came from T cells, B-cell-depleted T cells, or PBMCs.

TCRdb's table, derived via immunoSEQ multiplex PCR, lists solely in-frame clones and lacks some. The sample yields about 400,000 clones, approximately 90% seen once. This sequence was found in a young woman with acute COVID-19. Material for sequencing was PBMCs or T cells enriched from blood (not recorded which).

In DNA form, the CDR3 reads TGTGCCAGTACCGCACGCGAGGGCGGCGAGCAGTACTTC. Its protein product is CASTAREGGEQYF. The chain carries TRBV19 and TRBJ2-7, with a tentative D call TRBD2 (5 bases). This CDR3 has 13 amino acids. V was shortened by 7 bases and J by 6 bases, with 16 bases between the two germline ends. CDR1 and CDR2 from the germline V gene are LNHDA and SQIVND (reference sequence).